This section outlines one T cell receptor (beta chain) sequence together with its context. Antigen unknown. The data derive from a study of beta chain features in type 1 diabetes. Across the whole study: Age, gender and cell yields were alike across patients and healthy donors. Study results and caveats: Moderate but significant shortening of TCRB CDR3s was recorded in all four CD4+ subsets from Type 1 diabetes patients.

Germline V gene lookup returns CDR1 SGHTA and CDR2 FQGNSA. The CDR3 spans 13 residues. V was clipped by 1 base and J by 8 bases; unmatched bases: 4. The isolated RNA, all of it, was reverse transcribed, so expressed TCRB transcripts were what got sequenced. Naive, central memory and regulatory T cell samples yielded around 3.5 million reads on average. Method: immunoSEQ multiplex PCR; TCRdb's copy keeps in-frame clones and lacks some. The repertoire holds 250,000 to 350,000 clones, with around 16% as singletons. The V call is TRBV7-2, the J call TRBJ2-5, with 7 bases that match TRBD2. The TCR comes from a man aged 18 to 30 with type 1 diabetes. Sequencing was performed on naive CD4+ T cells from blood. Here the CDR3 reads CASSLDRAGTQYF. The CDR3 DNA reads TGTGCCAGCAGCTTAGACAGAGCGGGAACCCAGTACTTC. Complete variable domain (other parts from reference TRBV7-2 and TRBJ2-5): GAGVSQSPSNKVTEKGKDVELRCDPISGHTALYWYRQSLGQGLEFLIYFQGNSAPDKSGLPSDRFSAERTGGSVSTLTIQRTQQEDSAVYLCASSLDRAGTQYFGPGTRLLVL.